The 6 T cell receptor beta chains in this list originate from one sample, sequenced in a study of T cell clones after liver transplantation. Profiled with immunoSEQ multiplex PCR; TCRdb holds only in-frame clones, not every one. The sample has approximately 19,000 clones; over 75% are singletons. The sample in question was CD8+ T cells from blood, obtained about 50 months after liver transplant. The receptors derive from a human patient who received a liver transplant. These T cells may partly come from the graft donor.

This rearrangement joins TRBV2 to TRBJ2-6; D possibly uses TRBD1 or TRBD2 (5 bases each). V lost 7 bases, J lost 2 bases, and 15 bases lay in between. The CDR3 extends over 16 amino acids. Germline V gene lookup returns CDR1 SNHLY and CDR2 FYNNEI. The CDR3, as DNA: TGTGCCAGCATTGGGACCGACTTAACTGGGGCCAACGTCCTGACTTTC. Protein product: CASIGTDLTGANVLTF.

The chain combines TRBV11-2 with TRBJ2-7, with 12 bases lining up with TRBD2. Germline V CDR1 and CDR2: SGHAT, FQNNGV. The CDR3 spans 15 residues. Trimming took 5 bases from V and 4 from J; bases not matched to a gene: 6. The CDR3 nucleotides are TGTGCCAGCAGCCCCGTCGGGACTAGCGGGTACGAGCAGTACTTC. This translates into CASSPVGTSGYEQYF.

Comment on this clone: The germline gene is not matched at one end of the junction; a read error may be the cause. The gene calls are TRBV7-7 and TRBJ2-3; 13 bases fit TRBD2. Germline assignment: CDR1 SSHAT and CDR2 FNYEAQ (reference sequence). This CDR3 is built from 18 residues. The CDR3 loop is CASSQGLAGRASTDTQYF. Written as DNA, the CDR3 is TGTGCTAGCAGCCAGGGACTAGCGGGAAGGGCTAGCACAGATACGCAGTATTTT.

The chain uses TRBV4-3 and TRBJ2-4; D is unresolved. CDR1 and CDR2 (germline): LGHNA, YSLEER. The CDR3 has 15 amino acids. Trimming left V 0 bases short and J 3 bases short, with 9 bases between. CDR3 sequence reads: CASSQDSTFKNIQYF. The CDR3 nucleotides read TGCGCCAGCAGCCAAGATTCCACTTTCAAAAACATTCAGTACTTC.

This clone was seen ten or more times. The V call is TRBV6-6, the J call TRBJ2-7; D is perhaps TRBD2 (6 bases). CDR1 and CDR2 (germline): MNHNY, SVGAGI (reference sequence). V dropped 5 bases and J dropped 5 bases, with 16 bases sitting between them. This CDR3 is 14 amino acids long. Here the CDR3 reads CASSDRDSANEQYF. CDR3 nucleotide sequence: TGTGCCAGCAGTGACCGGGACTCGGCCAACGAGCAGTACTTC.

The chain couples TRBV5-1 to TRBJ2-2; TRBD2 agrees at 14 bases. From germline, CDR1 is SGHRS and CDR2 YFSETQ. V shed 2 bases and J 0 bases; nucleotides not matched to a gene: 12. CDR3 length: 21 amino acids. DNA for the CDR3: TGCGCCAGCAGCTTCTCCCTGACCCAGACTAGCGGGGGGGCGAACACCGGGGAGCTGTTTTTT. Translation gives CASSFSLTQTSGGANTGELFF. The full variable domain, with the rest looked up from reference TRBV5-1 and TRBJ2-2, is KAGVTQTPRYLIKTRGQQVTLSCSPISGHRSVSWYQQTPGQGLQFLFEYFSETQRNKGNFPGRFSGRQFSNSRSEMNVSTLELGDSALYLCASSFSLTQTSGGANTGELFFGEGSRLTVL.